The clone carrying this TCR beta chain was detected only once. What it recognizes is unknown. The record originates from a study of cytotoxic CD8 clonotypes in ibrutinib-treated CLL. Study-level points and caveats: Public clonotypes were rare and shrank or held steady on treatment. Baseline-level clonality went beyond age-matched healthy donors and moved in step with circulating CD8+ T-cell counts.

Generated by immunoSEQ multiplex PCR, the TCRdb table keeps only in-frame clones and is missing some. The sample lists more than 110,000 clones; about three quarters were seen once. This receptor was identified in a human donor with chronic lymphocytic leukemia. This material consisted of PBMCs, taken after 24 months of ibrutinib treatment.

CDR3 bases: TGTGCCATCAGGAAACAGGGGAACTATGGCTACACCTTC. It encodes CAIRKQGNYGYTF. The chain joins TRBV10-3 to TRBJ1-2; 7 bases are a match to TRBD1. The germline gives CDR1 ENHRY, CDR2 SYGVKD. Trimming at V came to 6 bases and at J to 2 bases, leaving 3 bases not matched to a gene. The CDR3 runs 13 residues.